This T cell receptor beta chain derives from a study of spatial heterogeneity in lung cancer. Study information: Detected beta-chain sequences consistently exceeded alpha-chain sequences. Raw reads contained each unique TCR and UMI combination more than ten times on average.

Study-wide findings and caveats: One measure, the expanded intratumoral alpha and beta TCR count, tracked tumor mutation counts.

This clonotype is termed medium-sized. Its antigen is still unknown. Trimming shortened V by 0 bases and J by 5 bases, and 16 bases separated the two germline ends. The CDR3 loop spans 15 amino acids. Germline values: CDR1 DFQATT, CDR2 SNEGSKA (reference sequence). Each TCR cDNA molecule bore a unique molecular identifier. TCRdb redid the calling of the 5' RACE reads with MiXCR, one entry per CDR3 protein. Of several thousand distinct CDR3 sequences in the sample, about 15% were seen once. Time point here: sample taken at primary tumor resection. The sample in question was lung tumor tissue, obtained at surgery. The chain combines TRBV20-1 with TRBJ2-5; D may be TRBD1 or TRBD2 (5 bases each). This TCR was sampled from a female donor with early-stage non-small cell lung cancer. The CDR3 spells CSARDPVLGVETQYF. CDR3 nucleotides: TGCAGTGCTAGAGATCCCGTTCTGGGGGTGGAGACCCAGTACTTC.